This T cell receptor beta chain is from a study of response to subunit inactivated influenza vaccine. This clonotype was found many times. The CDR3 has 15 amino acids. V lost 4 bases to trimming and J lost 0 bases, with 11 bases between them. CDR1 is SNHLY, CDR2 FYNNEI, per germline. TCRdb passed the RT-PCR reads through MiXCR, listing each CDR3 protein once. The sample holds 150,000 to 200,000 distinct CDR3 sequences, 10% to 15% seen once. These sequences were also reported in another study, on T cells expressing NK-cell markers. That report adds: It was by 5'RACE template switching with UMIs that TCR beta cDNA was made. Eight donors were sequenced, of whom seven were HCMV-seropositive, while the remaining one was HCMV-seronegative. As a fraction of CD8+ T cells, dominant NKG2C+ clonotypes reached roughly 1.0-7.5% in 5 or 6 donors.

The sequence derives from a middle-aged man who received an inactivated influenza vaccine. The source was CD8+ T cells sorted from PBMCs, collected 12 days after vaccination. V gene TRBV2 combines with J gene TRBJ2-3; no firm D call. The chain's CDR3 is CASSGEGLSTDTQYF. CDR3 nucleotide sequence: TGTGCCAGCAGTGGAGAAGGCCTCAGCACAGATACGCAGTATTTT.